Described below is a single TCR beta chain sequence and its context. This record belongs to a study of cytomegalovirus exposure and HLA in healthy donors. 13 Jbeta primers and 60 Vbeta primers were used for the PCR. This table comes from immunoSEQ multiplex PCR, and its TCRdb copy is limited to in-frame clones, with some not included. Among roughly 200,000 clones listed, around 70% were seen once. This CDR3 comprises 13 residues. Looked up from germline, CDR1 is WNHNN and CDR2 is SYGVQD (reference sequence). V lost 5 bases and J lost 5; bases outside the gene matches: 1. The chain recombines TRBV10-1 with TRBJ2-1, with 9 bases fitting TRBD1. The clonotype originates from a man aged 35-49 years in good health and CMV-seropositive. Sequencing input: PBMCs. CDR3 nucleotide sequence: TGCGCCAGCAGTAGGACAGGGGACAATGAGCAGTTCTTC. As protein: CASSRTGDNEQFF.